This TCR beta chain stems from a study of cytomegalovirus exposure and HLA in healthy donors. CDR3 size: 12 residues. The V gene's germline CDR1 is SQVTM and CDR2 ANQGSEA. V lost 5 bases and J 1 base, leaving 8 bases between the germline ends. Study-wide results and caveats: Exclusion applied to some V segments, including TRBV6-2 and TRBV6-3, as they were indistinguishable. TCR beta V- and J-gene trimming was later associated with a missense DCLRE1C variant. HLA-A and HLA-B allele assignments for most subjects were reportedly predicted accurately using TCR beta sequences. HLA allele associations emerged for around 15,000 TCR beta sequences in a later analysis, at 0.05 false discovery rate.

On this clone itself: Its cognate antigen is unknown.

13 Jbeta primers and 60 Vbeta primers were used for the PCR. Profiled with immunoSEQ multiplex PCR; TCRdb holds only in-frame clones, not every one. This table holds tens of thousands of clones, around three quarters found once. The sequenced sample consisted of PBMCs. V is TRBV29-1 and J is TRBJ1-2, with D possibly matching TRBD1 (6 bases). This TCR was recovered from a male donor in good health and CMV-seropositive. The CDR3 sequence: CSVTGFNYGYTF. CDR3 coding DNA: TGCAGCGTTACAGGGTTTAACTATGGCTACACCTTC.